These T cell receptor beta chains were read from a single sample in a study of regulatory dendritic cells for organ transplantation. Sequencing was performed with immunoSEQ multiplex PCR; in TCRdb, only in-frame clones are kept and a portion is missing. The repertoire holds approximately 29,000 clones, roughly 80% seen once, with roughly 0.1% in the top ten. Sequenced material: naive CD4+ T cells from blood. The receptors here all came from a human donor in good health. Each CDR3 is given with its conserved first and last residue. For some rows the clone size is stated as once, few or many, or as a class when expanded; others skip it.

len	v_gene	abundance	j_gene	CDR3aa
15	TRBV7-9	NA	TRBJ2-7	CASSSRTAKLYEQYF
15	TRBV18	NA	TRBJ1-5	CASSPFGASNQPQHF
13	TRBV18	NA	TRBJ2-5	CASSRSSWETQYF
14	TRBV4-3	NA	TRBJ1-2	CASSQATGTYGYTF
12	TRBV9	NA	TRBJ1-1	CASSAGLSEAFF
16	TRBV5-4	once	TRBJ2-2	CASSLGQASNTGELFF
16	TRBV11-2	NA	TRBJ2-7	CASSPRTSGISYEQYF
16	TRBV7-9	NA	TRBJ2-3	CASSYNRAGGTDTQYF
16	TRBV21-1	NA	TRBJ2-1	CASSCRTSGVDNEQFF
14	TRBV5-1	NA	TRBJ1-1	CASSKTGGHTEAFF
16	TRBV5-5	NA	TRBJ1-3	CASSPRDSFPGNTIYF
13	TRBV5-6	NA	TRBJ1-1	CASSGGRPGTAFF
16	TRBV18	once	TRBJ2-1	CASSPPAGGRYNEQFF
16	TRBV7-9	NA	TRBJ2-6	CASSSIDSPGANVLTF
17	TRBV4-2	NA	TRBJ1-5	CASSQDIGQGSNQPQHF
14	TRBV7-8	NA	TRBJ2-5	CASNLSGGGETQYF
13	TRBV6-5	NA	TRBJ1-4	CASSSGQGNRLFF
17	TRBV7-2	once	TRBJ2-5	CASSSQKTSGGVETQYF
14	TRBV6-6	NA	TRBJ2-3	CASSYSIAGDTQYF
13	TRBV19	NA	TRBJ1-6	CASSSDRESPLHF
16	TRBV4-2	few	TRBJ2-5	CASSQEASGGPTTQYF
16	TRBV7-8	once	TRBJ1-2	CASSLVWGGAGYGYTF
13	TRBV5-6	once	TRBJ1-5	CASNRQGNQPQHF
15	TRBV10-3	NA	TRBJ2-3	CAISLSGGVTDTQYF
16	TRBV9	NA	TRBJ2-3	CASSVASGVATDTQYF
19	TRBV10-3	NA	TRBJ2-3	CAISEFRGTSGADPDTQYF
12	TRBV5-4	once	TRBJ2-7	CASSLEQYEQYF
14	TRBV6-5	NA	TRBJ1-6	CATLSGTANSPLHF
15	TRBV9	NA	TRBJ2-7	CASSVAKDREYEQYF
15	TRBV6-5	NA	TRBJ1-6	CASSYGDRNNSPLHF
13	TRBV6-5	few	TRBJ1-2	CASSWDGGYGYTF
17	TRBV7-2	NA	TRBJ2-2	CASNTHGGVTNTGELFF
13	TRBV5-1	NA	TRBJ2-2	CASSQGFTGELFF
15	TRBV9	NA	TRBJ1-2	CASSLLNEGADGYTF
15	TRBV9	once	TRBJ1-6	CASSARQTYNSPLHF
15	TRBV29-1	NA	TRBJ2-1	CSVALGGGTNNEQFF
17	TRBV9	once	TRBJ2-5	CVSSRTFLAGGQETQYF
16	TRBV9	NA	TRBJ1-4	CASSVGSSQYNEKLFF
14	TRBV6-7	NA	TRBJ2-7	CASSDSPVSYEQYF
15	TRBV7-3	NA	TRBJ2-3	CASSISGGVTDTQYF
16	TRBV11-3	NA	TRBJ2-7	CASSLDRDREVWEQYF
15	TRBV5-4	NA	TRBJ2-2	CASSLGRGRTGELFF
15	TRBV11-1	NA	TRBJ2-2	CASSWGQTNTGELFF
13	TRBV7-2	NA	TRBJ2-3	CASRAGATDTQYF
13	TRBV18	NA	TRBJ1-5	CASSDGGGQPQHF